This T cell receptor (beta chain) was recorded in a study of blood T cell repertoires in COVID-19. Per the original methods: By means of reference gene primer amplification, nucleated cell counts were estimated. Produced via immunoSEQ multiplex PCR; TCRdb's table is partial and in-frame only. The V and J calls and clone size were taken over from that table, and D and trimming were inferred from the DNA. The sample comprises some 300,000 clones, more than 70% of which are singletons, and roughly 7% rests with the top ten. This CDR3 has 15 residues. Per the germline V gene, CDR1 is SGHRS and CDR2 is YFSETQ. The V gene lost 3 bases and the J gene lost 1 base, with 13 bases spanning the gap.

This chain links TRBV5-1 with TRBJ1-2; tentative D call: TRBD1 (5 bases). What was sequenced was peripheral blood. The receptor comes from a woman aged 25 to 39 who had recovered from COVID-19. CDR3 sequence reads: CASSSPTTGNYGYTF. In DNA, the CDR3 is TGCGCCAGCAGCTCACCCACTACAGGTAACTATGGCTACACCTTC.